The 17 T cell receptor beta chains in this list originate from one sample, sequenced in a study of T cell clonality in common variable immunodeficiency. Some clones are missing from TCRdb's copy, which holds only in-frame ones; the method was immunoSEQ multiplex PCR. Altogether some 60,000 clones were found in the sample, and no singletons occur. Sequencing was carried out using peripheral blood mononuclear cells. These receptor sequences come from a person aged 18 to 69 in good health.

This clone was seen repeatedly, ten times or more. The CDR3 goes on 3 residues after the read ends, and that part is filled in from the germline J gene. The chain uses TRBV19 and TRBJ1-5, with D maybe TRBD1 (6 bases). The V and J ends lost 2 bases and 3 bases respectively, with 14 bases between them. The CDR3 totals 16 residues. The germline gives CDR1 LNHDA, CDR2 SQIVND (reference sequence). This CDR3 reads CASSITGHPINQPQHF. CDR3 DNA (partial): TGTGCCAGTAGTATAACGGGACACCCAATCAATCAGCCC.

This clone was counted at least ten times. Coverage ceases 3 residues before the CDR3 finishes, and the germline J gene fills in the end. The rearrangement links TRBV28 to TRBJ2-1; 7 nucleotides line up with TRBD1. V trimming: 6 bases; J trimming: 0 bases; junction bases outside the gene matches: 8. The CDR3 contains 16 residues. The germline CDR1 and CDR2 sequences are MDHEN and SYDVKM. The CDR3 is CASRAYRGLSYNEQFF. The part of the CDR3 DNA that was read is TGTGCCAGCAGAGCATACAGGGGCCTCTCCTACAATGAG.

This clone was observed a few times. The CDR3 end falls 3 residues outside the read, so it is completed with the germline J gene. The rearrangement joins TRBV7-2 to TRBJ2-5; a weak D match, TRBD2 (5 bases). Deletions cut 1 base from V and 1 base from J, with 7 bases between. Looked up from germline, CDR1 is SGHTA and CDR2 is FQGNSA. This CDR3 contains 14 residues. Incomplete CDR3 DNA: TGTGCCAGCAGCTTAGGTAGCGCCCAAGAGACC. Its translation: CASSLGSAQET. The entire CDR3 reads CASSLGSAQETQYF.

In its sample, this clone was seen a few times. The sequenced part of the CDR3 DNA is TGTGCCAGCAGCTCACGACAGGGCCTCTCTGGAAACACC. Translated, it gives CASSSRQGLSGNT. The complete CDR3 protein is CASSSRQGLSGNTIYF. The V gene is TRBV7-6, the J gene TRBJ1-3, with 7 bases identical to TRBD1. The CDR3 extends 3 residues past the end of the read, so its final part is completed from the germline J gene. V lost 4 bases to trimming and J lost 0 bases; unmatched junction nucleotides: 6. The CDR3 covers 16 residues. Germline-derived CDR1 and CDR2 are SGHVS and FNYEAQ.

The table lists this clone with many counts. Read data end 3 residues before the CDR3 end; the end is taken from the germline J gene. The J gene is TRBJ1-5, the V gene TRBV10-3; 7 bases align to TRBD1. CDR1 ENHRY and CDR2 SYGVKD come from the germline V gene. This CDR3 spans 14 amino acids. V gave up 2 bases and J gave up 7 bases; unmatched junction bases: 5. Incomplete CDR3 DNA: TGTGCCATCAGTGAGGACAGGGTTTGGCAGCCC. It is translated as CAISEDRVWQP. The complete CDR3 reads CAISEDRVWQPQHF.

This clone was seen repeatedly, ten times or more. The missing CDR3 end, 3 residues past where the read stops, is filled in from the germline J gene. The genes are TRBV12-3 or TRBV12-4 and TRBJ2-5, with 11 positions matching TRBD2. This CDR3 has 14 residues. With 5 bases clipped from V and 7 bases from J, the junction kept 6 bases outside the gene matches. CDR3 loop: CASSVGTSGATQYF. Partial CDR3 DNA: TGTGCCAGCAGTGTGGGGACTAGCGGTGCGACC.

This clone was detected ten times or more. The read ends 3 residues shy of where the CDR3 ends; the end is completed using the germline J gene. The V gene is TRBV28, the J gene TRBJ1-1, with TRBD1 identical over 9 bases. This CDR3 comprises 14 residues. V shed 4 bases and J 3 bases; nucleotides not matched to a gene: 3. Germline lookup yields CDR1 MDHEN and CDR2 SYDVKM. The CDR3 loop reads CASSSGQGDTEAFF. Incomplete CDR3 DNA: TGTGCCAGCAGTTCGGGACAGGGAGACACTGAA.

This clone was detected ten times or more. The DNA ends 3 residues before the CDR3 does, and the rest of the CDR3 is filled in from the germline J gene. The chain carries TRBV6-2 or TRBV6-3 and TRBJ2-5; the match to TRBD2 covers 12 bases. The V and J ends lost 6 bases and 5 bases, in that order; junction bases with no gene match: 1. There are 13 residues in the CDR3. Germline values: CDR1 MNHEY, CDR2 SVGEGT. CDR3 in amino acids: CASSGTSGETQYF. The covered CDR3 bases are TGTGCCAGCAGCGGGACTAGCGGGGAGACC.

This clone was detected ten times or more. The sequence runs out 3 residues before the end of the CDR3; the remainder is reconstructed from the germline J gene. This chain uses TRBV5-1 with TRBJ2-5; TRBD2 matches 13 bases. The CDR3 totals 20 residues. Trimming took 3 bases from V and 2 from J; bases not matched to a gene: 16. The germline gives CDR1 SGHRS, CDR2 YFSETQ. The CDR3 DNA, read in part, is TGCGCCAGCAGCTCGGGGTCACTAGCGGGAGGGCCCGTTTGGCAAGAGACC. This codes for CASSSGSLAGGPVWQET. The entire CDR3 protein reads CASSSGSLAGGPVWQETQYF.

Many counts were recorded for this clone. The sequenced fragment ends 3 residues before the CDR3 boundary, so the rest is inferred from the germline J gene. The genes are TRBV10-3 and TRBJ1-4, with D maybe TRBD1 (5 bases). This CDR3 contains 17 residues. Germline assignment: CDR1 ENHRY and CDR2 SYGVKD. V gave up 3 bases and J gave up 2 bases, with 16 bases separating them. The CDR3 loop is CAISDVGQGATNEKLFF. The part of the CDR3 DNA that was read is TGTGCCATCAGTGATGTTGGGCAAGGGGCGACTAATGAAAAA.

This clone came up many times. One end of the junction does not line up with germline, which may come from a read error. The missing CDR3 end, 3 residues past where the read stops, is filled in from the germline J gene. The chain joins TRBV4-2 to TRBJ2-5, with TRBD1 matching over 7 bases. This CDR3 spans 17 amino acids. Germline values: CDR1 LGHNA, CDR2 YNFKEQ. CDR3 in amino acids: CASSQDRGGPTQETQYF. CDR3 bases read: TGCGCCAGCAGCCAAGATCGAGGGGGCCCCACCCAAGAGACC.

There are many counts of this clone. From the germline J gene comes the end of the CDR3, since the read stops 3 residues before it. The V gene is TRBV7-2, the J gene TRBJ2-1; 7 bases are a match to TRBD2. Losses at the gene ends were 3 bases for V and 8 bases for J; bases not matched to a gene: 7. CDR3 size: 14 residues. Germline lookup yields CDR1 SGHTA and CDR2 FQGNSA. The DNA read from the CDR3 is TGTGCCAGCAGCTTGCCAGCGGGATTGGATGAG. This codes for CASSLPAGLDE. The complete CDR3 sequence is CASSLPAGLDEQFF. The variable domain in full, completed from reference TRBV7-2 and TRBJ2-1, reads GAGVSQSPSNKVTEKGKDVELRCDPISGHTALYWYRQSLGQGLEFLIYFQGNSAPDKSGLPSDRFSAERTGGSVSTLTIQRTQQEDSAVYLCASSLPAGLDEQFFGPGTRLTVL.

This clone appeared a few times. CDR3 bases read: TGTGCCAGCTCATTACCGGGTTCTAATCAGCCC. Its translation is CASSLPGSNQP. The full CDR3 is CASSLPGSNQPQHF. The chain employs TRBV18 and TRBJ1-5; D is undetermined. The read ends 3 residues early relative to the CDR3; the germline J gene fills the gap. Germline V gene data show CDR1 as KGHSH and CDR2 as LQKENI. V was trimmed by 5 bases and J by 4 bases, leaving 12 bases between them. The CDR3 length is 14 residues.

The table lists this clone with a few counts. The read ends 3 residues shy of where the CDR3 ends; the end is completed using the germline J gene. The V gene is TRBV30, the J gene TRBJ2-3; 11 nucleotides align to TRBD2. The ends lost 3 bases at V and 2 bases at J; junction bases unmatched: 10. The CDR3 is 17 amino acids. Germline-derived CDR1 and CDR2 are GTSNPN and SVGIG (reference sequence). The sequenced CDR3 bases are TGTGCCTGGAGAGGTTCGGGACTAGCGGAGACCACAGATACG. Its translation: CAWRGSGLAETTDT. The full CDR3 is CAWRGSGLAETTDTQYF.

This clone was counted at least ten times. From the germline J gene comes the end of the CDR3, since the read stops 3 residues before it. V gene TRBV29-1 combines with J gene TRBJ2-1, with D possibly TRBD1 on 6 matching bases. V was trimmed by 5 bases and J by 0 bases, leaving 14 bases between them. Germline CDR1 reads SQVTM; CDR2 reads ANQGSEA. CDR3 length: 15 residues. The CDR3: CSVRDTPYSYNEQFF. The covered CDR3 bases are TGCAGCGTTCGGGACACCCCTTACTCCTACAATGAG.

There are many counts of this clone. The CDR3 end falls 3 residues outside the read, so it is completed with the germline J gene. The chain is built from TRBV7-9 and TRBJ2-7; the D is unclear. Germline loops: CDR1 SEHNR, CDR2 FQNEAQ (reference sequence). V was trimmed by 2 bases and J by 0 bases, leaving 5 bases between them. This CDR3 spans 13 amino acids. CDR3: CASSLPVSYEQYF. Incomplete CDR3 DNA: TGTGCCAGCAGCTTACCGGTCTCCTACGAG.

This clone was counted many times. The read stops 3 residues short of the end of the CDR3; the missing end is completed from the germline J gene. V gene TRBV20-1 combines with J gene TRBJ2-3; possible D gene TRBD1, 6 bases. CDR3 size: 16 residues. The V and J ends lost 0 bases and 0 bases respectively, with 13 bases between them. Per the germline V gene, CDR1 is DFQATT and CDR2 is SNEGSKA (reference sequence). The chain's CDR3 is CSARDRAGQSTDTQYF. Partial CDR3 DNA: TGCAGTGCTAGAGATCGAGCTGGACAGAGCACAGATACG.